Listed here are 12 T cell receptor beta chains from one sample, sequenced in a study of blood T cell repertoires in COVID-19. Here immunoSEQ multiplex PCR was the method, and the copy in TCRdb shows in-frame clones only, minus some. The table records about 220,000 clones, 80% of them present only once. The sample consisted of peripheral blood. The receptors were gathered from a woman in her seventies with acute or convalescent COVID-19.

In its sample, this clone was seen a few times. The genes are TRBV27 and TRBJ2-1; TRBD1 matches at 8 bases. This CDR3 spans 14 amino acids. V was clipped by 5 bases and J by 15 bases; unmatched bases: 15. Germline CDR1 reads MNHEY; CDR2 reads SMNVEV (reference sequence). This CDR3 is CASSPADREVSWFF. DNA for the CDR3: TGTGCCAGCAGTCCTGCGGACAGGGAGGTGTCGTGGTTCTTC.

This sequence joins TRBV7-2 and TRBJ1-1; no clear D. With 3 bases removed from V and 7 bases from J, the gap between germline ends came to 9 bases. CDR1 and CDR2 from the germline V gene are SGHTA and FQGNSA. This CDR3 comprises 12 residues. CDR3 DNA sequence: TGTGCCAGCAGCTTTCAGCGACTTGAAGCTTTCTTT. Translation: CASSFQRLEAFF.

This clone was detected once. The V call is TRBV5-6, the J call TRBJ2-1, with 7 bases that match TRBD2. CDR1 and CDR2 (germline): SGHDT, YYEEEE. V lost 4 bases to trimming and J lost 6 bases; unmatched junction nucleotides: 4. The CDR3 spans 13 residues. CDR3 in amino acids: CASSGGVRNEQFF. In nucleotides, the CDR3 is TGTGCCAGCAGCGGGGGGGTTCGCAATGAGCAGTTCTTC.

The chain recombines TRBV3-1 (or the pseudogene TRBV3-2) with TRBJ2-1, with D hard to call. With 4 bases removed from V and 8 bases from J, the gap between germline ends came to 12 bases. The CDR3 totals 13 residues. CDR1 and CDR2 from the germline V gene are LGHDT and YNNKEL (reference sequence). CDR3 in DNA: TGTGCCAGCAGCCTATCCGGTTACGATGAGCAGTTCTTC. Its translation: CASSLSGYDEQFF.

The V gene is TRBV7-9, the J gene TRBJ2-7, with D maybe TRBD1 (5 bases). The V end was cut by 1 base, the J end by 5 bases, with 9 bases between. The CDR3 contains 13 residues. Germline CDR1 SEHNR, CDR2 FQNEAQ (reference sequence). In DNA form, the CDR3 reads TGTGCCAGCAGCTTAGTTGCAGGGCACGAGCAGTACTTC. Its protein is CASSLVAGHEQYF.

The chain is built from TRBV3-1 (or the pseudogene TRBV3-2) and TRBJ2-3; D call uncertain. This CDR3 is built from 13 residues. The germline gives CDR1 LGHDT, CDR2 YNNKEL (reference sequence). V was trimmed by 3 bases and J by 0 bases, leaving 4 bases between them. CDR3 DNA: TGTGCCAGCAGCCAGGCTAGCACAGATACGCAGTATTTT. It translates to CASSQASTDTQYF.

This rearrangement joins TRBV3-1 (or the pseudogene TRBV3-2) to TRBJ2-5; 14 nucleotides align to TRBD2. With V trimmed by 4 bases and J by 4 bases, 2 bases remained unmatched. The CDR3 sequence is 15 residues long. Germline CDR1 LGHDT, CDR2 YNNKEL (reference sequence). The CDR3 coding sequence is TGTGCCAGCAGCCGACTAGCGGGGGGGCTAGAGACCCAGTACTTC. This encodes CASSRLAGGLETQYF.

J is TRBJ2-3 and V is TRBV9, with TRBD1 matching over 8 bases. CDR1 SGDLS and CDR2 YYNGEE come from the germline V gene. J was trimmed by 2 bases and V by 4 bases; bases with no gene match: 6. CDR3 length: 15 amino acids. CDR3 in amino acids: CASSTGQGHTDTQYF. CDR3 nucleotides: TGTGCCAGCAGCACCGGACAGGGCCACACAGATACGCAGTATTTT.

In its sample, this clone was seen a few times. The rearrangement joins TRBV27 to TRBJ2-1, with 15 bases that match TRBD2. V dropped 5 bases and J dropped 4; count of bases not matched to a gene: 6. The germline V gene encodes CDR1 MNHEY and CDR2 SMNVEV (reference sequence). The CDR3 has 17 residues. The CDR3 DNA follows: TGTGCCAGCAGTATGATCGGGACTAGCGGGGGGTACAATGAGCAGTTCTTC. Encoded protein: CASSMIGTSGGYNEQFF.

The J gene is TRBJ2-2, the V gene TRBV5-6; TRBD1 matches 7 bases. The CDR3 is made up of 15 amino acids. The V segment lost 2 bases and the J segment 3 bases; nucleotides outside the gene matches: 4. The germline CDR1 and CDR2 sequences are SGHDT and YYEEEE. The CDR3 DNA sequence: TGTGCCAGCAGCTTCAAGGGGGCGGACACCGGGGAGCTGTTTTTT. Translating gives CASSFKGADTGELFF.

CDR3 nucleotide sequence: TGTGCCAGCAGGGGGACAATCTGGGCAAGGGGCTACACCTTC. It translates to CASRGTIWARGYTF. This chain uses TRBV2 with TRBJ1-2; the D gene is possibly TRBD1 (6 bases). Trimming took 6 bases from V and 8 from J, leaving 19 bases between them. The germline CDR1 and CDR2 sequences are SNHLY and FYNNEI. The CDR3 contains 14 residues.

The chain recombines TRBV30 with TRBJ2-3; 10 bases map to TRBD2. The length of the CDR3 is 17 residues. J was trimmed by 4 bases and V by 0 bases; bases with no gene match: 10. Germline lookup yields CDR1 GTSNPN and CDR2 SVGIG (reference sequence). The CDR3 DNA reads TGTGCCTGGAGTGTTTTTTACCTAGCGGGGGACGCAGATACGCAGTATTTT. Translation gives CAWSVFYLAGDADTQYF.